The present T cell receptor (beta chain) was sequenced within a study of regulatory T cells in long-lasting Graves disease. The CDR3 runs to 16 residues. V was trimmed by 6 bases and J by 3 bases, leaving 20 bases between them. The germline CDR1 and CDR2 sequences are SGHDN and FVKESK. With iRepertoire HTBI primers and Arm-PCR of CDR3 regions, TCR beta libraries were built. In TCRdb, the multiplex PCR reads were re-called with MiXCR into one record per CDR3 protein. Here the sample spans roughly 490,000 distinct CDR3 sequences, approximately 23% being singletons. This clonotype has a count of ten or more. The time point is: persistent/refractory GD, antithyroid drugs over 5 years with positive TRAb. Construction of the TCR library relied on RNA isolated from PBMCs.

This TCR derives from a female donor with Graves disease. The chain has TRBV14 and TRBJ2-5; D gene ambiguous. The source was peripheral blood mononuclear cells (PBMCs), collected when the disease was refractory, from a patient treated with antithyroid drugs. CDR3 nucleotide sequence: TGTGCCAGCAGTCACAAGAAAATCCGCAAAGAAGAGACCCAGTACTTC. It specifies CASSHKKIRKEETQYF.